These T cell receptor beta chains were read from a single sample in a study of blood T cell repertoires in COVID-19. Only in-frame clones appear in the TCRdb table, and some are missing; sequencing was by immunoSEQ multiplex PCR. The sample lists approximately 290,000 clones; approximately 83% were seen once. Sequencing input: PBMCs or T cells enriched from blood (not recorded which). The source of these receptors is a woman aged 25 to 45 who had recovered from COVID-19. Both conserved end residues are part of each CDR3.

v_gene: TRBV21-1; CDR3aa: CASSIWVQGWSEAFF
v_gene: TRBV28; CDR3aa: CASRTELANYGYTF
v_gene: TRBV1; CDR3aa: CTSSPQRPKRNTEAFF
v_gene: TRBV5-6; CDR3aa: CASSSLGERETDTQYF
v_gene: TRBV2; CDR3aa: CASSPGMPGQGSYEQYF
v_gene: TRBV7-6; CDR3aa: CASALTSGANEQFF
v_gene: TRBV19; CDR3aa: CASSTRRGTYEQYF
v_gene: TRBV11-2; CDR3aa: CASSLAEDRDF
v_gene: TRBV9; CDR3aa: CASSARTGGWAGNTIYF
v_gene: TRBV14; CDR3aa: CASSLPSGYEQYF
v_gene: TRBV9; CDR3aa: CASSVGQSTEAFF
v_gene: TRBV19; CDR3aa: CASRRQGWNTGELFF
v_gene: TRBV7-3; CDR3aa: CASSLRGYRGGVDNEQFF
v_gene: TRBV5-1; CDR3aa: CASSLRGSGTGELFF
v_gene: TRBV10-3; CDR3aa: CAISGGLARTDTQYF
v_gene: TRBV9; CDR3aa: CASAAVGTEAFF
v_gene: TRBV28; CDR3aa: CASALRTGSYEQYF
v_gene: TRBV4-2; CDR3aa: CASSQSGGYEQFF
v_gene: TRBV28; CDR3aa: CASRPTGQNYGYTF
v_gene: TRBV19; CDR3aa: CASSIRGSNYGYTF
v_gene: TRBV19; CDR3aa: CASSILDRANTEAFF
v_gene: TRBV28; CDR3aa: CASSVALAASSYEQYF
v_gene: TRBV5-6; CDR3aa: CASSFSPGQRLGNTIYF
v_gene: TRBV10-1; CDR3aa: CASSPNAGTASYNEQFF
v_gene: TRBV19; CDR3aa: CASKNTGFSYEQYF
v_gene: TRBV7-8; CDR3aa: CASSLVRGVNQPQHF
v_gene: TRBV4-1; CDR3aa: CASSQRPRITGRTGNEQFF
v_gene: TRBV7-9; CDR3aa: CASSPPWGGPLFYEQYF
v_gene: TRBV18; CDR3aa: CASSPPARDGEQYF
v_gene: TRBV7-8; CDR3aa: CASSLRDLRGYTF
v_gene: TRBV30; CDR3aa: CAWSGGARYAVF
v_gene: TRBV28; CDR3aa: CASTWSGRGRGTDTQYF
v_gene: TRBV28; CDR3aa: CASSLISSGNTIYF
v_gene: TRBV28; CDR3aa: CASKIGGARSQPQHF
v_gene: TRBV15; CDR3aa: CATSRGSSGGYNEQFF
v_gene: TRBV7-2; CDR3aa: CASSTYRGVINEQYF
v_gene: TRBV29-1; CDR3aa: CSARLRDRSYEQYF
v_gene: TRBV7-2; CDR3aa: CASSLGEGGVPPYEQYF
v_gene: TRBV6-5; CDR3aa: CASTSTGNLYEQYF
v_gene: TRBV18; CDR3aa: CASSPPANEQYF
v_gene: TRBV6-5; CDR3aa: CASSPGRGNAFF
v_gene: TRBV27; CDR3aa: CASRPNYAGGNNEQFF
v_gene: TRBV29-1; CDR3aa: CSAQGQTDEQYF
v_gene: TRBV15; CDR3aa: CATSSRDRYSPLHF
v_gene: TRBV7-9; CDR3aa: CASSSSAEAFF
v_gene: TRBV18; CDR3aa: CASSTGLMNTEAFF
v_gene: TRBV19; CDR3aa: CASSIEWSSPLHF
v_gene: TRBV21-1; CDR3aa: CARIGGEDTEAFF
v_gene: TRBV24-1; CDR3aa: CATAGLAPGELFF
v_gene: TRBV9; CDR3aa: CASSVPSGEGPQPPAGYGYTF
v_gene: TRBV6-1; CDR3aa: CASSELAGASTDTQYF
v_gene: TRBV4-1; CDR3aa: CASSPKDTIQETQYF
v_gene: TRBV11-2; CDR3aa: CASSLVGRGPNTEAFF
v_gene: TRBV11-1; CDR3aa: CASSPRHVANIQYF